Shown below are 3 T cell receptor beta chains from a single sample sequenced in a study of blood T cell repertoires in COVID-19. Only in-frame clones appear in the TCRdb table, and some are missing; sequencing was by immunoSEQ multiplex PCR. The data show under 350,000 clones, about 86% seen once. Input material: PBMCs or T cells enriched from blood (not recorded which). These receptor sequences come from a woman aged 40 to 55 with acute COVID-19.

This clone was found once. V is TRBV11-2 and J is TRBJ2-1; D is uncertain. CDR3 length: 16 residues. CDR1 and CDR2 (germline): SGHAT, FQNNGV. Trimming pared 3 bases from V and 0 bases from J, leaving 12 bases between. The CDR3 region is CASSFEYHPSYNEQFF. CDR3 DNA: TGTGCCAGCAGCTTCGAGTATCACCCCTCCTACAATGAGCAGTTCTTC.

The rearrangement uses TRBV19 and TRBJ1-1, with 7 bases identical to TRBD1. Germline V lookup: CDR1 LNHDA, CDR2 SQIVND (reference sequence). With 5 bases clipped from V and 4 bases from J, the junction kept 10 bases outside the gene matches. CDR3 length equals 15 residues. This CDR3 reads CASSANQQGITEAFF. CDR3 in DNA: TGTGCCAGTAGTGCCAACCAACAGGGGATCACTGAAGCTTTCTTT.

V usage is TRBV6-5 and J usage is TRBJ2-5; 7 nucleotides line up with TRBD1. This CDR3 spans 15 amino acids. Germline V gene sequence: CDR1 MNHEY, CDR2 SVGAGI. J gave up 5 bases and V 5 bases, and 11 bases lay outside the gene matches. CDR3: CASSPKDRAPETQYF. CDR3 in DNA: TGTGCCAGCAGTCCTAAAGACAGGGCCCCGGAGACCCAGTACTTC.